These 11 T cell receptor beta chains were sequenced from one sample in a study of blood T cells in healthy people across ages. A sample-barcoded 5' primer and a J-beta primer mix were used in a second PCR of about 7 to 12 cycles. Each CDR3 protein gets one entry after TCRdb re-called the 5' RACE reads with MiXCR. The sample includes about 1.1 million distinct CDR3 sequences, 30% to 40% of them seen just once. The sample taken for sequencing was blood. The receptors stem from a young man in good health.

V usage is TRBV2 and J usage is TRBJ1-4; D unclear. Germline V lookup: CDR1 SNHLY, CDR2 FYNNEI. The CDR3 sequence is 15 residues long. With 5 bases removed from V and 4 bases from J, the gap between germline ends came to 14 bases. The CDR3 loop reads CASSPDASYNEKLFF. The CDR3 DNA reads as TGTGCCAGCAGTCCGGACGCCTCCTATAATGAAAAACTGTTTTTT.

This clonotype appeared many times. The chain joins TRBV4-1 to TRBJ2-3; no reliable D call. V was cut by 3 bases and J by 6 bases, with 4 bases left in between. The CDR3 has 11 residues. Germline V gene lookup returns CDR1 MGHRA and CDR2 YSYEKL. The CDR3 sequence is CASSQRDTQYF. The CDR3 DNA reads TGCGCCAGCAGCCAGAGGGATACGCAGTATTTT.

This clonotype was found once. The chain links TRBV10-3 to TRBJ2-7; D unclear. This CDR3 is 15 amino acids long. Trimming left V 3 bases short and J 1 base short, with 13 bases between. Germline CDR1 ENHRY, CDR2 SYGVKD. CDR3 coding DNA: TGTGCCATCAGTGAATTCCCCGACACGTCCTACGAGCAGTACTTC. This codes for CAISEFPDTSYEQYF.

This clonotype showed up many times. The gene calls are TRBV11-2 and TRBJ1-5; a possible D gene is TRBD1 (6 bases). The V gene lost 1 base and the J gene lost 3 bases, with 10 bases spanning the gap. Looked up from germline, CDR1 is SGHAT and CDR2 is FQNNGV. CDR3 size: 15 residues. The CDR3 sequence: CASSLGPGDNQPQHF. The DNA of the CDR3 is TGTGCCAGCAGCTTAGGGCCAGGGGACAATCAGCCCCAGCATTTT.

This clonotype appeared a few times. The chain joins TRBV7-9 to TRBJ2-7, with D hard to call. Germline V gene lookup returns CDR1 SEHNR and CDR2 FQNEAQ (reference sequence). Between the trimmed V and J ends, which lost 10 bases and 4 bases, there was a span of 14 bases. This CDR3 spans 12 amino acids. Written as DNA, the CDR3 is TGTGCCACCTTATCTGAGTGGTACGAGCAGTACTTC. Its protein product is CATLSEWYEQYF.

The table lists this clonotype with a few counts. The CDR3 loop reads CASSPGRDHNEQFF. In DNA form, the CDR3 reads TGTGCCAGCAGCCCTGGACGTGATCACAATGAGCAGTTCTTC. V usage is TRBV7-3 and J usage is TRBJ2-1; D is undetermined. Trimming pared 5 bases from V and 5 bases from J, leaving 13 bases between. Germline values: CDR1 SGHTA, CDR2 FQGTGA. The CDR3 consists of 14 residues.

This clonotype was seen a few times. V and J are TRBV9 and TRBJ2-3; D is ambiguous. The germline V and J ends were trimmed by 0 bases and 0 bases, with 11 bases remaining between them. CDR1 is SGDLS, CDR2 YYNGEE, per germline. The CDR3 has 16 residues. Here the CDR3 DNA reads TGTGCCAGCAGCGTAGGGGGATCCCCTAGCACAGATACGCAGTATTTT. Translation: CASSVGGSPSTDTQYF.

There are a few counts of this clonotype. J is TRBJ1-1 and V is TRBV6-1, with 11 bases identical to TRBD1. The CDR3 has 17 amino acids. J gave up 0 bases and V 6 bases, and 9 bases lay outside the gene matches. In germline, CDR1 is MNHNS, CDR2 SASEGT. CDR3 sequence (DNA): TGTGCCAGCAGAGAATTTGGACAGGGGGCTATGAACACTGAAGCTTTCTTT. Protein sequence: CASREFGQGAMNTEAFF.

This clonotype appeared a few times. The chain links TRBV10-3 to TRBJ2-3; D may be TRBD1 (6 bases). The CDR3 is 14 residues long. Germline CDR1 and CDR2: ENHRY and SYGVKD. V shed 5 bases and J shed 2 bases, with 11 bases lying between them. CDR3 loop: CAISTGTYTDTQYF. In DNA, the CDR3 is TGTGCCATCAGTACCGGGACATACACAGATACGCAGTATTTT.

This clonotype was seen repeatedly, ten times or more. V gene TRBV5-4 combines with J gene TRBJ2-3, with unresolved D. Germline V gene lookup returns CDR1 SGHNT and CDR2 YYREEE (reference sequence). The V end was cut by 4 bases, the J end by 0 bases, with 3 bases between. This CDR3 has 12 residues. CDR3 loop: CASSMSTDTQYF. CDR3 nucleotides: TGTGCCAGCAGCATGAGCACAGATACGCAGTATTTT.

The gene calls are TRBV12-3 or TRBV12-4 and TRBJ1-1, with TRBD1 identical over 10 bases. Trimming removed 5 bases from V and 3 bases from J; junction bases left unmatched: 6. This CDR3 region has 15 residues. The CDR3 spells CASSRPGQGYTEAFF. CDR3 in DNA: TGTGCCAGCAGTAGACCGGGACAGGGGTACACTGAAGCTTTCTTT.